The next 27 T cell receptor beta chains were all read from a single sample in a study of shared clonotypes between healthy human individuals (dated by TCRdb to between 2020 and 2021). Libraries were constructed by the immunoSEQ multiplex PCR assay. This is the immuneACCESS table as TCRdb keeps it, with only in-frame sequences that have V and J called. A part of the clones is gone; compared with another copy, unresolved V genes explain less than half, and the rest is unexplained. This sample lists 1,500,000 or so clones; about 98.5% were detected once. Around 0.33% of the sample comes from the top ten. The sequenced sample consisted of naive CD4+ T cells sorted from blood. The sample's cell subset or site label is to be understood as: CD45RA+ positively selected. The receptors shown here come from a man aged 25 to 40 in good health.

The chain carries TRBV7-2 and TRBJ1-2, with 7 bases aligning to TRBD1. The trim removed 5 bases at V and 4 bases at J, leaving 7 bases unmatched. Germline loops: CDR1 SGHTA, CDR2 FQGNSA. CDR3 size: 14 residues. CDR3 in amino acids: CASSPRTGPYGYTF. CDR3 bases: TGTGCCAGCAGCCCAAGGACAGGTCCCTATGGCTACACCTTC.

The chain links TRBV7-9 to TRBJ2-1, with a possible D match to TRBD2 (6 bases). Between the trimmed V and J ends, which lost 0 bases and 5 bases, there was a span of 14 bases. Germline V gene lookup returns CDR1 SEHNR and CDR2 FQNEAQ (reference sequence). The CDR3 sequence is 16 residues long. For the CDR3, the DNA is TGTGCCAGCAGCTTAGCCCGGGGCGGGATTAACAATGAGCAGTTCTTC. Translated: CASSLARGGINNEQFF.

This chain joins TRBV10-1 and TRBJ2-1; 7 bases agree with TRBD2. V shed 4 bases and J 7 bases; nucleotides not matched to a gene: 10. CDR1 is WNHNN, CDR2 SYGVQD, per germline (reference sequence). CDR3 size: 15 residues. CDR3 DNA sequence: TGCGCCAGCAGTGGCCCCGGAACTAGCGTGAATGAGCAGTTCTTC. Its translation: CASSGPGTSVNEQFF.

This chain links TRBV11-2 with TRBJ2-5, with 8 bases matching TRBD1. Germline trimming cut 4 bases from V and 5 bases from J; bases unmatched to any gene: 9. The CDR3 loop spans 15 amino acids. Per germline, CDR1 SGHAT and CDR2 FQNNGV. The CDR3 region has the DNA TGTGCCAGCAGCTCCTTAGGACAGGGTACGGAGACCCAGTACTTC. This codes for CASSSLGQGTETQYF.

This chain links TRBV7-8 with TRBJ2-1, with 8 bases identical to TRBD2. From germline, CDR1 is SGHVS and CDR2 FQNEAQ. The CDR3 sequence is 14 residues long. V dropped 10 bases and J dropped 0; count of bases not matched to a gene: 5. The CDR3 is CATRAGVSYNEQFF. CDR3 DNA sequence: TGTGCCACCCGAGCGGGAGTCTCCTACAATGAGCAGTTCTTC.

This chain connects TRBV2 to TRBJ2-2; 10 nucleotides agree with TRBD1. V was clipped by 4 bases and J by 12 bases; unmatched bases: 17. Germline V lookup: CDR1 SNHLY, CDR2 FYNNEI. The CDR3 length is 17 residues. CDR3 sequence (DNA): TGTGCCAGCAGTGCAAGCTGGCTAGGACAGGGGGAGGCTCAGCTGTTTTTT. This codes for CASSASWLGQGEAQLFF.

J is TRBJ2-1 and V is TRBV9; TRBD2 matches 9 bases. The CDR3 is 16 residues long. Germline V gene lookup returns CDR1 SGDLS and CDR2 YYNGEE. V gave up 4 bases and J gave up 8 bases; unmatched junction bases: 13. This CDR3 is CASSPQAASGVYEQFF. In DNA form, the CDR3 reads TGTGCCAGCAGCCCTCAGGCGGCTAGCGGGGTCTATGAGCAGTTCTTC.

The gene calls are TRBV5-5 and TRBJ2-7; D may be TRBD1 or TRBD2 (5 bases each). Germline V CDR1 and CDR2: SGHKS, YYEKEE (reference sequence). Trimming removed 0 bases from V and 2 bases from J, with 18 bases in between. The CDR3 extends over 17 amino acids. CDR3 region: CASSLGGHQRPTYEQYF. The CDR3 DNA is TGTGCCAGCAGCTTGGGGGGCCATCAGCGGCCTACCTACGAGCAGTACTTC.

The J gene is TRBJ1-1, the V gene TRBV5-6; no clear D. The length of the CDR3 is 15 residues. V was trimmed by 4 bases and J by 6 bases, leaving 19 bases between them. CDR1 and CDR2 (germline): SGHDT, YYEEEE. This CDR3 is CASSHPTPMSSEAFF. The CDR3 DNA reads TGTGCCAGCAGCCACCCGACCCCCATGAGCTCTGAAGCTTTCTTT.

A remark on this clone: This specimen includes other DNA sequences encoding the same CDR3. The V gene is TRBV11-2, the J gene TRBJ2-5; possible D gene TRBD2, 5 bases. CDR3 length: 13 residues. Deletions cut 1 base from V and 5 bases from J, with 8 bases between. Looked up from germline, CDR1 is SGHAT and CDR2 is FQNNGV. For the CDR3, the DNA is TGTGCCAGCAGCTTAGCGGGGAGCGAGACCCAGTACTTC. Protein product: CASSLAGSETQYF.

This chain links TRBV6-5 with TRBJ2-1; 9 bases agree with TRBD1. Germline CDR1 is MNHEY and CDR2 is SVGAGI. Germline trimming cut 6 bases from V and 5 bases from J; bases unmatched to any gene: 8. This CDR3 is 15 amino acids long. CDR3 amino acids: CASRVQGAGDNEQFF. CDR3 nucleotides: TGTGCCAGCAGGGTACAGGGGGCCGGGGACAATGAGCAGTTCTTC.

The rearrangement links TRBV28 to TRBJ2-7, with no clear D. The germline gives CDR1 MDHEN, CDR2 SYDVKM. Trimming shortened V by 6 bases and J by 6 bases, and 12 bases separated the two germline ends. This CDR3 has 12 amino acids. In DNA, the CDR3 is TGTGCCAGCAGCCGCGGACCTAGCGAGCAGTACTTC. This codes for CASSRGPSEQYF.

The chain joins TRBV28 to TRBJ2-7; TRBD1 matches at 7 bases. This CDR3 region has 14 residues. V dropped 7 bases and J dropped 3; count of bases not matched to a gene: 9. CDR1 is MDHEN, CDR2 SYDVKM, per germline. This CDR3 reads CASMPGTENYEQYF. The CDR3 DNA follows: TGTGCCAGCATGCCGGGGACAGAGAACTACGAGCAGTACTTC.

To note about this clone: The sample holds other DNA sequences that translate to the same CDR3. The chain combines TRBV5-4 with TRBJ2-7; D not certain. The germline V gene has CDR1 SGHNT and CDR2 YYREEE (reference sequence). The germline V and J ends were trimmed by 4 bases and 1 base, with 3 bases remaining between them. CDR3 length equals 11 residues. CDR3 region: CASSTSYEQYF. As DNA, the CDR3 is TGTGCCAGCAGCACATCCTACGAGCAGTACTTC.

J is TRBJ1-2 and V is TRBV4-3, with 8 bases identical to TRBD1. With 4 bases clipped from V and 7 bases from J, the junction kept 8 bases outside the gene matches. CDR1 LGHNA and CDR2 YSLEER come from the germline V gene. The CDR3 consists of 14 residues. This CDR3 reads CASSRDRGAGGYTF. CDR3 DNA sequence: TGCGCCAGCAGCCGAGACAGGGGCGCAGGTGGCTACACCTTC.

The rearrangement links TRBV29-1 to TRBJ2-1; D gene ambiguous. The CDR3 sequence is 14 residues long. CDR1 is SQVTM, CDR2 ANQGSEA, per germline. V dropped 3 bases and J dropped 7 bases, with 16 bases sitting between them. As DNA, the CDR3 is TGCAGCGTTGACTTACAAAAAATCATGAATGAGCAGTTCTTC. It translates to CSVDLQKIMNEQFF.

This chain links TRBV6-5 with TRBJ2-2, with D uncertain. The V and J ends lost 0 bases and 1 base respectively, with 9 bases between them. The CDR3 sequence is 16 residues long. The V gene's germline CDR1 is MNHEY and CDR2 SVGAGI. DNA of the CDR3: TGTGCCAGCAGTTACTCGGGAAGGCTGAACACCGGGGAGCTGTTTTTT. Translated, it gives CASSYSGRLNTGELFF.

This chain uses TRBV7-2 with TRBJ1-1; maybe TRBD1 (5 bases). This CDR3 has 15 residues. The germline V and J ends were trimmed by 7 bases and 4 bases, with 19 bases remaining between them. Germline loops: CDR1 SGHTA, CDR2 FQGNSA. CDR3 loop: CASTARGVGTTEAFF. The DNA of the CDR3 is TGTGCCAGCACCGCTCGGGGGGTAGGTACCACTGAAGCTTTCTTT.

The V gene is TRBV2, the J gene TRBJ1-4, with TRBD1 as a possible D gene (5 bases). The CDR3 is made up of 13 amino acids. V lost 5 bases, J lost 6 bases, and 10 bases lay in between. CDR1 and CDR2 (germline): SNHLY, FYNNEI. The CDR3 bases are TGTGCCAGCAGTTACGGGACCTATGAAAAACTGTTTTTT. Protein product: CASSYGTYEKLFF.

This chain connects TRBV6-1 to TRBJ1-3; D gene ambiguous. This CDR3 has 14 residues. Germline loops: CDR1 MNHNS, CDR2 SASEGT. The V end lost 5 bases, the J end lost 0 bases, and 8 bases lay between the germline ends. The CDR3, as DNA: TGTGCCAGCAGTCCAGACAACTCTGGAAACACCATATATTTT. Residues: CASSPDNSGNTIYF.

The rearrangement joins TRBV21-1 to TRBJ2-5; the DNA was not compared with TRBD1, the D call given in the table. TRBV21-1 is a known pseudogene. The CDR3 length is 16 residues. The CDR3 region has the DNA TGTGCCAGCAGCAAAAACGTACAGGGGGTCCAAGAGACCCAGTACTTC. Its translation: CASSKNVQGVQETQYF.

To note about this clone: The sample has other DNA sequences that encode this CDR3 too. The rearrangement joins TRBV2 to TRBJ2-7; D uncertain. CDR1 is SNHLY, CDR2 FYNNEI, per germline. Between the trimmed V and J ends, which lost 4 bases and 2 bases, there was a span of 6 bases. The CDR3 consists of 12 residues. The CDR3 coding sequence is TGTGCCAGCAGTGGGCAAACCTACGAGCAGTACTTC. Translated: CASSGQTYEQYF.

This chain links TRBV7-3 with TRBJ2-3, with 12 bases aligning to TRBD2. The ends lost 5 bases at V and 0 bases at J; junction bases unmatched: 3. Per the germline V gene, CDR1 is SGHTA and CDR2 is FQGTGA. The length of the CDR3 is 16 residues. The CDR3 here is CASSGLAGGSTDTQYF. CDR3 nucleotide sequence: TGTGCCAGCAGCGGTCTAGCGGGAGGGAGCACAGATACGCAGTATTTT.

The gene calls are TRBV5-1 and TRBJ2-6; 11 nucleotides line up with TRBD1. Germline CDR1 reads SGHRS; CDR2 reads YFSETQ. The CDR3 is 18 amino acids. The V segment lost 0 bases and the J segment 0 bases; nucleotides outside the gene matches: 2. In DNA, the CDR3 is TGCGCCAGCAGCTTGGGGACAGGGGGCCTCTCTGGGGCCAACGTCCTGACTTTC. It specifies CASSLGTGGLSGANVLTF.

In DNA form, the CDR3 reads TGTGCCAGCAGCTTGCCGGACAGGGCCGCCACTGAAGCTTTCTTT. Residues: CASSLPDRAATEAFF. J is TRBJ1-1 and V is TRBV5-4; 8 positions agree with TRBD1. CDR3 length: 15 amino acids. Per the germline V gene, CDR1 is SGHNT and CDR2 is YYREEE (reference sequence). Trimming took 1 base from V and 4 from J; bases not matched to a gene: 6.

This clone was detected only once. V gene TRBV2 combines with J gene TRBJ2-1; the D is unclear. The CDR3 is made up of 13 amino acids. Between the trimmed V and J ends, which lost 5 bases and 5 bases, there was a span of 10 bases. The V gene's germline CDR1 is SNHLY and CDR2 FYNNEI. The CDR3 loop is CASSRETHNEQFF. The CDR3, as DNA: TGTGCCAGCAGTCGAGAAACCCACAATGAGCAGTTCTTC.

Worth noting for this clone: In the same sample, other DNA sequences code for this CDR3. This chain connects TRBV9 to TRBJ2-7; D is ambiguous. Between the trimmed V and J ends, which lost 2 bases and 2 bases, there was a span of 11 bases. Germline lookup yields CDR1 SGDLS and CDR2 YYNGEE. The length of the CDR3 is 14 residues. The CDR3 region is CASSVGSEPYEQYF. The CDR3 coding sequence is TGTGCCAGCAGCGTGGGCAGCGAACCCTACGAGCAGTACTTC.